A single sample is the source of the 25 T cell receptor beta chains below, sequenced in a study of cytomegalovirus exposure and HLA in healthy donors. This PCR relied on a set of 60 Vbeta primers and 13 Jbeta primers. Assay used: immunoSEQ multiplex PCR; TCRdb lists only in-frame clones, some missing. The sample has 200,000 to 250,000 clones; about 70% are singletons. Sequencing input: PBMCs. The receptors originated from a woman aged 25 to 39 in good health and CMV-seronegative.

In this sample, this clone turned up once. V usage is TRBV5-1 and J usage is TRBJ1-2; D is perhaps TRBD1 (6 bases). The CDR3 totals 12 residues. CDR1 and CDR2 (germline): SGHRS, YFSETQ. V lost 3 bases and J lost 7, with 10 bases in between. The CDR3 here is CASSSQGFGYTF. The CDR3 nucleotides read TGCGCCAGCAGCTCCCAGGGGTTTGGCTACACCTTC.

As concerns this clone: An end of the junction differs from the germline gene, which may be a read error. This chain links TRBV7-9 with TRBJ2-2; the D gene is possibly TRBD2 (7 bases). This CDR3 is 16 amino acids long. Germline V gene sequence: CDR1 SEHNR, CDR2 FQNEAQ (reference sequence). CDR3 region: CSSSPTGGRGTGELFF. CDR3 nucleotides: TGTTCCAGCAGCCCAACGGGGGGCCGGGGCACCGGGGAGCTGTTTTTT. The variable domain in full, with the rest retrieved from reference TRBV7-9 and TRBJ2-2, is DTGVSQNPRHKITKRGQNVTFRCDPISEHNRLYWYRQTLGQGPEFLTYFQNEAQLEKSRLLSDRFSAERPKGSFSTLEIQRTEQGDSAMYLCSSSPTGGRGTGELFFGEGSRLTVL.

This rearrangement joins TRBV21-1 to TRBJ2-3; the DNA was not used to check the table's D call, TRBD1. TRBV21-1 is reported as a pseudogene. CDR3 length: 17 amino acids. CDR3 residues: CASRRSQRRSQGDTQYF. Written as DNA, the CDR3 is TGTGCCAGCAGAAGATCTCAAAGACGGAGTCAGGGAGATACGCAGTATTTT.

The V call is TRBV7-9, the J call TRBJ1-4, with 7 bases that match TRBD1. Germline-derived CDR1 and CDR2 are SEHNR and FQNEAQ (reference sequence). Losses at the gene ends were 2 bases for V and 8 bases for J; bases not matched to a gene: 11. There are 16 residues in the CDR3. The CDR3 protein is CASSLIPTGQGEKLFF. The CDR3 region has the DNA TGTGCCAGCAGCTTAATCCCGACAGGGCAGGGAGAAAAACTGTTTTTT.

V gene TRBV6-5 combines with J gene TRBJ1-1, with a tentative D call TRBD1 (6 bases). V lost 3 bases and J lost 4, with 12 bases in between. Germline V gene sequence: CDR1 MNHEY, CDR2 SVGAGI. The CDR3 runs 14 residues. The CDR3 region is CASSYSGTSTEAFF. Here the CDR3 DNA reads TGTGCCAGCAGTTATTCCGGGACAAGCACTGAAGCTTTCTTT.

In this sample, this clone turned up once. This chain connects TRBV30 to TRBJ1-5; 7 nucleotides match TRBD1. The CDR3 is made up of 13 amino acids. The V segment lost 5 bases and the J segment 4 bases; nucleotides outside the gene matches: 5. Germline CDR1 GTSNPN, CDR2 SVGIG (reference sequence). CDR3 region: CAWGGQPNQPQHF. DNA for the CDR3: TGTGCCTGGGGGGGACAGCCAAATCAGCCCCAGCATTTT.

V usage is TRBV4-2 and J usage is TRBJ1-2; the D gene is possibly TRBD1 (5 bases). The CDR3 is 13 amino acids. Germline CDR1 reads LGHNA; CDR2 reads YNFKEQ. V shed 8 bases and J shed 2 bases, with 12 bases lying between them. The CDR3 sequence is CASGGRTNYGYTF. The CDR3 DNA follows: TGTGCCAGCGGTGGGAGGACAAACTATGGCTACACCTTC.

CDR3 region: CASRGSGGRNEQFF. CDR3 sequence (DNA): TGTGCCAGCAGAGGTAGCGGGGGTAGGAATGAGCAGTTCTTC. The rearrangement uses TRBV6-1 and TRBJ2-1, with TRBD2 identical over 9 bases. Germline trimming cut 6 bases from V and 7 bases from J; bases unmatched to any gene: 7. Germline CDR1 reads MNHNS; CDR2 reads SASEGT. This CDR3 has 14 amino acids.

A single count supports this clone. The V gene is TRBV6-1, the J gene TRBJ2-3; 7 nucleotides agree with TRBD1. Germline V gene data show CDR1 as MNHNS and CDR2 as SASEGT. V shed 6 bases, J shed 5 bases, and the junction held 11 bases outside the gene matches. The CDR3 spans 15 residues. This CDR3 reads CASSDRALGGDTQYF. Written as DNA, the CDR3 is TGTGCCAGCAGCGACAGGGCCCTAGGGGGAGATACGCAGTATTTT.

This rearrangement joins TRBV5-6 to TRBJ2-5, with 7 positions matching TRBD1. The CDR3 loop spans 15 amino acids. With V trimmed by 2 bases and J by 5 bases, 9 bases remained unmatched. CDR1 and CDR2 from the germline V gene are SGHDT and YYEEEE. CDR3 sequence (DNA): TGTGCCAGCAGCTTCTCCGGGACAGAAGGGGAGACCCAGTACTTC. Its translation: CASSFSGTEGETQYF.

V usage is TRBV6-7 and J usage is TRBJ2-5; 9 bases match TRBD2. TRBV6-7 is treated as an ORF (open reading frame) with a function not yet certain. V lost 8 bases, J lost 1 base, and 11 bases stayed unmatched. The CDR3 covers 16 residues. The CDR3 region has the DNA TGTGCCAGCTCTTATTTCAGCGGGAGGTTCCAAGAGACCCAGTACTTC. Encoded protein: CASSYFSGRFQETQYF.

The chain combines TRBV5-1 with TRBJ2-1; D is undetermined. Trimming shortened V by 1 base and J by 5 bases, and 16 bases separated the two germline ends. Germline CDR1 SGHRS, CDR2 YFSETQ. The CDR3 spans 16 residues. This chain's CDR3 is CASSLSGQSPHNEQFF. The CDR3 DNA sequence: TGCGCCAGCAGCTTGAGTGGGCAAAGCCCCCACAATGAGCAGTTCTTC.

This clone was recorded a few times. This CDR3 is CASTTRGALTEAFF. The CDR3 nucleotides are TGTGCCAGCACCACCCGGGGGGCGCTGACTGAAGCTTTCTTT. This sequence joins TRBV6-1 and TRBJ1-1, with a weak D call TRBD1 (6 bases). Trimming cost V 7 bases and J 5 bases, with 17 bases left between them. Germline values: CDR1 MNHNS, CDR2 SASEGT. CDR3 length: 14 residues.

CDR3 amino acids: CAWSLWTGGHEQYF. The CDR3 region has the DNA TGTGCCTGGAGTCTATGGACAGGGGGCCACGAGCAGTACTTC. V and J are TRBV30 and TRBJ2-7, with 11 positions matching TRBD1. Germline trimming cut 2 bases from V and 5 bases from J; bases unmatched to any gene: 5. CDR3 size: 14 residues. Germline V gene lookup returns CDR1 GTSNPN and CDR2 SVGIG (reference sequence). The entire variable domain, with the rest obtained from reference TRBV30 and TRBJ2-7, is as follows: SQTIHQWPATLVQPVGSPLSLECTVEGTSNPNLYWYRQAAGRGLQLLFYSVGIGQISSEVPQNLSASRPQDRQFILSSKKLLLSDSGFYLCAWSLWTGGHEQYFGPGTRLTVT.

Notes on this clone: The junction shows a germline mismatch at one end, possibly a read error. Written as DNA, the CDR3 is TGCGCCATCAGCCAAGATACTAGCGGAGTAGGGCCTCAAAACATTCAGTACTTC. Translation gives CAISQDTSGVGPQNIQYF. The rearrangement uses TRBV4-1 and TRBJ2-4, with TRBD2 matching over 8 bases. The CDR3 has 18 amino acids. Per the germline V gene, CDR1 is MGHRA and CDR2 is YSYEKL.

The genes are TRBV6-5 and TRBJ2-5, with 13 positions matching TRBD2. Germline V gene lookup returns CDR1 MNHEY and CDR2 SVGAGI. The V gene end was trimmed by 5 bases and the J gene end by 5 bases; junction bases not matched to a gene: 5. There are 15 residues in the CDR3. The DNA for the CDR3 is TGTGCCAGCAGTGGGACTAGCGGGGTGTGGGAGACCCAGTACTTC. Its protein product is CASSGTSGVWETQYF.

J is TRBJ1-5 and V is TRBV14, with 7 nucleotides matching TRBD1. Germline V gene lookup returns CDR1 SGHDN and CDR2 FVKESK. The ends lost 4 bases at V and 1 base at J; junction bases unmatched: 7. The CDR3 runs to 16 residues. Here the CDR3 DNA reads TGTGCCAGCAGCCCTGACAGGGATCTAAGCAATCAGCCCCAGCATTTT. Translating gives CASSPDRDLSNQPQHF.

The rearrangement links TRBV27 to TRBJ2-3, with 8 bases lining up with TRBD2. The germline gives CDR1 MNHEY, CDR2 SMNVEV (reference sequence). The trim removed 6 bases at V and 4 bases at J, leaving 18 bases unmatched. The CDR3 has 18 residues. CDR3 residues: CASSTHFGGAGRADTQYF. The CDR3 nucleotides are TGTGCCAGCAGCACCCATTTCGGGGGGGCCGGTCGGGCAGATACGCAGTATTTT.

Here the CDR3 reads CASSEARVRVREQYF. DNA of the CDR3: TGTGCCAGCAGTGAAGCGCGGGTCCGAGTGCGGGAGCAGTACTTC. The chain recombines TRBV2 with TRBJ2-7, with a possible D match to TRBD2 (5 bases). V lost 0 bases and J lost 7, with 16 bases in between. From germline, CDR1 is SNHLY and CDR2 FYNNEI. This CDR3 comprises 15 residues.

The rearrangement joins TRBV7-9 to TRBJ2-7, with 11 bases identical to TRBD2. CDR3 size: 16 residues. The ends lost 5 bases at V and 5 bases at J; junction bases unmatched: 11. Germline V gene sequence: CDR1 SEHNR, CDR2 FQNEAQ (reference sequence). The CDR3 protein is CASSPQDGTSGNEQYF. CDR3 nucleotide sequence: TGTGCCAGCAGCCCCCAGGACGGGACTAGCGGAAACGAGCAGTACTTC.

The chain links TRBV7-9 to TRBJ2-3; tentatively, D is TRBD1 (6 bases). The CDR3 runs 16 residues. Trimming pared 1 base from V and 5 bases from J, leaving 16 bases between. The germline CDR1 and CDR2 sequences are SEHNR and FQNEAQ (reference sequence). CDR3 nucleotides: TGTGCCAGCAGCTTAGGGACAGTCCCCCCGAGAGATACGCAGTATTTT. It yields the protein CASSLGTVPPRDTQYF.

The CDR3 region has the DNA TGTGCAAGTCGTTCCGGGACATTGGAAGCTTTCTTT. This translates into CASRSGTLEAFF. This chain joins TRBV12-2 and TRBJ1-1; the table assigns TRBD1, which was not confirmed against the DNA. TRBV12-2 represents a pseudogene. CDR3 length: 12 amino acids.

This chain's CDR3 is CASSPTPGQGFDTIYF. CDR3 in DNA: TGTGCCAGCAGCCCGACCCCGGGACAGGGGTTCGACACCATATATTTT. The chain links TRBV9 to TRBJ1-3; TRBD1 matches at 10 bases. V gave up 4 bases and J gave up 8 bases; unmatched junction bases: 12. The germline CDR1 and CDR2 sequences are SGDLS and YYNGEE. The CDR3 loop spans 16 amino acids. Full variable domain (outside the CDR3, taken from reference TRBV9 and TRBJ1-3): DSGVTQTPKHLITATGQRVTLRCSPRSGDLSVYWYQQSLDQGLQFLIQYYNGEERAKGNILERFSAQQFPDLHSELNLSSLELGDSALYFCASSPTPGQGFDTIYFGEGSWLTVV.

A note on this clone: One end of the junction varies from germline; a read error may be responsible. The chain recombines TRBV7-9 with TRBJ1-1; D is unresolved. Germline V CDR1 and CDR2: SEHNR, FQNEAQ (reference sequence). The CDR3 consists of 13 residues. CDR3 bases: TGTTCCAGCAGCTTAGGCGAGAACACTGAAGCTTTCTTT. Translation: CSSSLGENTEAFF.

This sequence joins TRBV10-1 and TRBJ2-1; TRBD2 is a possible D gene (6 bases). Trimming left V 5 bases short and J 7 bases short, with 15 bases between. The CDR3 totals 14 residues. Germline V CDR1 and CDR2: WNHNN, SYGVQD (reference sequence). The CDR3 region is CASSSTPGGNEQFF. Here the CDR3 DNA reads TGCGCCAGCAGTAGCACTCCCGGAGGGAATGAGCAGTTCTTC.